Presented here are 26 T cell receptor beta chains from one specimen sequenced in a study of blood T cell repertoires in COVID-19. Generated by immunoSEQ multiplex PCR, the TCRdb table keeps only in-frame clones and is missing some. The table lists tens of thousands of clones, about 85% of them singletons. The sequencing input was peripheral blood. These receptor sequences come from a man in his 60s with COVID-19, enrolled during active disease.

V is TRBV4-2 and J is TRBJ2-1; 10 positions agree with TRBD1. The CDR3 has 15 amino acids. The germline gives CDR1 LGHNA, CDR2 YNFKEQ. The J segment lost 9 bases and the V segment lost 0 bases, leaving 5 bases of the junction unmatched. CDR3 amino acids: CASSQDTGQGTEQFF. The CDR3 DNA sequence: TGTGCCAGCAGCCAAGATACGGGACAGGGGACTGAGCAGTTCTTC.

The rearrangement joins TRBV11-2 to TRBJ1-2; TRBD1 is a possible D gene (6 bases). CDR1 and CDR2 from the germline V gene are SGHAT and FQNNGV. The CDR3 is 19 amino acids. V lost 4 bases and J 1 base, leaving 25 bases between the germline ends. CDR3 in amino acids: CASSSPSRDTHRLNYGYTF. The CDR3 region has the DNA TGTGCCAGCAGCTCGCCATCAAGGGACACACACCGCCTTAACTATGGCTACACCTTC.

V usage is TRBV7-9 and J usage is TRBJ1-2; D is undetermined. The CDR3 loop spans 14 amino acids. From germline, CDR1 is SEHNR and CDR2 FQNEAQ (reference sequence). Trimming pared 3 bases from V and 3 bases from J, leaving 11 bases between. As DNA, the CDR3 is TGTGCCAGCAGCTTGCCCCCAACTGACTATGGCTACACCTTC. The encoded protein is CASSLPPTDYGYTF.

The rearrangement uses TRBV6-4 and TRBJ1-1; D gene uncertain. This CDR3 has 16 amino acids. Germline values: CDR1 MRHNA, CDR2 SNTAGT. Trimming pared 1 base from V and 5 bases from J, leaving 17 bases between. The CDR3, as DNA: TGTGCCAGCAGTGACTTACTAGGGATAGATTGGACTGAAGCTTTCTTT. Amino acid sequence: CASSDLLGIDWTEAFF.

The chain uses TRBV7-6 and TRBJ1-5; 7 bases map to TRBD1. With V trimmed by 3 bases and J by 9 bases, 11 bases remained unmatched. The V gene's germline CDR1 is SGHVS and CDR2 FNYEAQ. The CDR3 runs 15 residues. The CDR3 DNA follows: TGTGCCAGCAGCTTCATCCGGACAGGCGATGGGCCCCAGCATTTT. This sequence encodes CASSFIRTGDGPQHF.

This chain connects TRBV15 to TRBJ2-3, with 12 bases aligning to TRBD1. Germline loops: CDR1 LNHNV, CDR2 YYDKDF (reference sequence). V gave up 1 base and J gave up 4 bases; unmatched junction bases: 6. The CDR3 spans 17 residues. The DNA for the CDR3 is TGTGCCACCAGCAGAGGGGGACAGGGGGCGAGGGCAGATACGCAGTATTTT. It specifies CATSRGGQGARADTQYF.

The chain combines TRBV6-6 with TRBJ1-1, with D possibly matching TRBD1 (5 bases). Germline lookup yields CDR1 MNHNY and CDR2 SVGAGI (reference sequence). This CDR3 has 15 amino acids. Trimming stripped 5 bases from V and 4 bases from J, with 17 bases between. CDR3 sequence (DNA): TGTGCCAGCAGTCCCCTTGGGGGGTCATTCACTGAAGCTTTCTTT. Translation: CASSPLGGSFTEAFF.

This clone was observed a few times. This CDR3 is CASSLALGQTGSPLHF. Here the CDR3 DNA reads TGTGCCAGCAGCTTGGCCCTGGGACAGACAGGTTCACCCCTCCACTTT. The chain combines TRBV5-5 with TRBJ1-6; TRBD1 agrees at 7 bases. The CDR3 has 16 amino acids. Germline V gene lookup returns CDR1 SGHKS and CDR2 YYEKEE (reference sequence). The J segment lost 9 bases and the V segment lost 0 bases, leaving 9 bases of the junction unmatched. Full variable domain (outside the CDR3, taken from reference TRBV5-5 and TRBJ1-6): DAGVTQSPTHLIKTRGQQVTLRCSPISGHKSVSWYQQVLGQGPQFIFQYYEKEERGRGNFPDRFSARQFPNYSSELNVNALLLGDSALYLCASSLALGQTGSPLHFGNGTRLTVT.

This chain links TRBV19 with TRBJ1-3; weak D call: TRBD1 (5 bases). This CDR3 contains 16 residues. The germline V gene encodes CDR1 LNHDA and CDR2 SQIVND (reference sequence). The V and J ends lost 7 bases and 3 bases respectively, with 19 bases between them. The CDR3 protein is CASIPRGEISGNTIYF. CDR3 nucleotide sequence: TGTGCCAGTATCCCCCGGGGGGAAATAAGTGGAAACACCATATATTTT.

This clone was counted once. The genes are TRBV6-1 and TRBJ1-5; D remains ambiguous. This CDR3 spans 13 amino acids. Trimming pared 2 bases from V and 8 bases from J, leaving 10 bases between. Germline V gene lookup returns CDR1 MNHNS and CDR2 SASEGT. CDR3 nucleotide sequence: TGTGCCAGCAGTGAACGCAGGATCGAGCCCCAGCATTTT. Translating it yields CASSERRIEPQHF.

V and J are TRBV18 and TRBJ2-5; 8 bases map to TRBD1. From germline, CDR1 is KGHSH and CDR2 LQKENI. The CDR3 has 13 residues. Trimming at V came to 1 base and at J to 7 bases, leaving 2 bases not matched to a gene. CDR3 loop: CASSPLGQGTQYF. Here the CDR3 DNA reads TGTGCCAGCTCACCACTCGGACAGGGGACCCAGTACTTC.

This sequence joins TRBV5-1 and TRBJ2-1, with 9 nucleotides matching TRBD2. Germline V gene sequence: CDR1 SGHRS, CDR2 YFSETQ. The V and J ends lost 0 bases and 2 bases, in that order; junction bases with no gene match: 3. The CDR3 has 16 amino acids. In DNA form, the CDR3 reads TGCGCCAGCAGCTTGGGAGGCGGGGGGGCCTACAATGAGCAGTTCTTC. Residues: CASSLGGGGAYNEQFF.

This clone was recorded a few times. The chain joins TRBV14 to TRBJ1-6, with D unclear. V was shortened by 5 bases and J by 10 bases, with 9 bases between the two germline ends. The CDR3 consists of 12 residues. Germline-derived CDR1 and CDR2 are SGHDN and FVKESK. In DNA, the CDR3 is TGTGCCAGCAGCTTCGTCGGGTCACCCCTCCACTTT. Translation: CASSFVGSPLHF.

This chain uses TRBV6-5 with TRBJ2-7, with TRBD2 matching 10 bases. The V gene end was trimmed by 6 bases and the J gene end by 6 bases; junction bases not matched to a gene: 8. CDR3 length equals 14 residues. Germline CDR1 is MNHEY and CDR2 is SVGAGI. DNA for the CDR3: TGTGCCAGCAGCGATACTAGCGGGATATCCGAGCAGTACTTC. Encoded protein: CASSDTSGISEQYF.

Only one count was recorded for this clone. This chain joins TRBV6-5 and TRBJ1-2, with 9 nucleotides matching TRBD1. With 6 bases clipped from V and 4 bases from J, the junction kept 9 bases outside the gene matches. Germline V gene data show CDR1 as MNHEY and CDR2 as SVGAGI. There are 15 residues in the CDR3. The CDR3 DNA is TGTGCCAGCAGAAAACCGGGACAGGGTATCTATGGCTACACCTTC. This gives the protein CASRKPGQGIYGYTF.

The J gene is TRBJ1-4, the V gene TRBV7-3; maybe TRBD1 (6 bases). Trimming left V 5 bases short and J 2 bases short, with 12 bases between. Germline V gives CDR1 SGHTA, CDR2 FQGTGA. CDR3 length: 15 amino acids. This CDR3 reads CASSAQGSTNEKLFF. As DNA, the CDR3 is TGTGCCAGCAGCGCACAGGGATCGACTAATGAAAAACTGTTTTTT.

V usage is TRBV5-1 and J usage is TRBJ2-7; 12 bases are a match to TRBD2. The V segment lost 3 bases and the J segment 6 bases; nucleotides outside the gene matches: 13. CDR1 SGHRS and CDR2 YFSETQ come from the germline V gene. CDR3 length: 17 amino acids. The CDR3 DNA reads TGCGCCAGCAGCTCCTCCCTGGCTAGCGGGGGGGCCGGCGAGCAGTACTTC. This translates into CASSSSLASGGAGEQYF.

This chain joins TRBV10-3 and TRBJ1-4, with 8 bases matching TRBD1. The junction had 8 bases not matched to a gene; V was cut back by 4 bases and J by 7 bases. This CDR3 is built from 15 residues. CDR1 ENHRY and CDR2 SYGVKD come from the germline V gene. The DNA for the CDR3 is TGTGCCATCAGTGCGTCGGACAGGGAGGCTGAAAAACTGTTTTTT. This translates into CAISASDREAEKLFF.

This clone was picked up one time. J is TRBJ1-1 and V is TRBV21-1; the table calls TRBD1, which could not be checked here. TRBV21-1 counts as a pseudogene. CDR3 length: 15 amino acids. CDR3 bases: TGTGCCAGCAGCAACCGGGACACCGAGAACACTGAAGCTTTCTTT. Translating gives CASSNRDTENTEAFF.

The V call is TRBV7-6, the J call TRBJ2-5, with 7 bases matching TRBD1. Germline CDR1 SGHVS, CDR2 FNYEAQ. The CDR3 sequence is 15 residues long. V was clipped by 1 base and J by 2 bases; unmatched bases: 4. The CDR3 protein is CASSLGDSRQETQYF. CDR3 DNA: TGTGCCAGCAGCTTAGGGGACAGTCGGCAAGAGACCCAGTACTTC.

This chain links TRBV6-1 with TRBJ2-3, with TRBD1 identical over 7 bases. The CDR3 length is 16 residues. Germline trimming cut 6 bases from V and 0 bases from J; bases unmatched to any gene: 9. Looked up from germline, CDR1 is MNHNS and CDR2 is SASEGT. In DNA, the CDR3 is TGTGCCAGCAGCGAACGACAGGGAATAAGCACAGATACGCAGTATTTT. Residues: CASSERQGISTDTQYF.

Here the CDR3 reads CASSYSPGQGRDTQYF. The CDR3 DNA is TGTGCCAGCAGTTATTCCCCGGGACAGGGTAGAGATACGCAGTATTTT. This chain links TRBV6-5 with TRBJ2-3; 9 bases match TRBD1. CDR1 and CDR2 from the germline V gene are MNHEY and SVGAGI. The CDR3 length is 16 residues. Unmatched junction bases numbered 9, after V lost 3 bases and J lost 5 bases.

The CDR3 spells CASSHLGGAYNEQFF. DNA of the CDR3: TGTGCCAGCAGCCACCTAGGGGGGGCTTACAATGAGCAGTTCTTC. The chain employs TRBV14 and TRBJ2-1, with D possibly TRBD2 on 7 matching bases. CDR3 length: 15 residues. The V gene lost 3 bases and the J gene lost 4 bases, with 13 bases spanning the gap. The germline V gene has CDR1 SGHDN and CDR2 FVKESK.

This sequence joins TRBV18 and TRBJ1-3; D remains unclear. V was cut by 1 base and J by 0 bases, with 7 bases left in between. Germline CDR1 is KGHSH and CDR2 is LQKENI. The CDR3 is 15 residues long. The CDR3 region has the DNA TGTGCCAGCTCACCACGAGAAACCTCTGGAAACACCATATATTTT. Translation: CASSPRETSGNTIYF. Full variable domain (rest looked up from reference TRBV18 and TRBJ1-3): NAGVMQNPRHLVRRRGQEARLRCSPMKGHSHVYWYRQLPEEGLKFMVYLQKENIIDESGMPKERFSAEFPKEGPSILRIQQVVRGDSAAYFCASSPRETSGNTIYFGEGSWLTVV.

This sequence joins TRBV18 and TRBJ1-1; D is perhaps TRBD1 (6 bases). V lost 3 bases, J lost 4 bases, and 12 bases lay in between. The CDR3 runs 14 residues. Germline CDR1 KGHSH, CDR2 LQKENI. The CDR3 bases are TGTGCCAGCTCACCGCAAGGGGGGGGCACTGAAGCTTTCTTT. Protein product: CASSPQGGGTEAFF.

This clone showed up just a few times. This sequence joins TRBV2 and TRBJ1-6; perhaps TRBD1 as D (5 bases). Germline V gives CDR1 SNHLY, CDR2 FYNNEI. Trimming stripped 6 bases from V and 5 bases from J, with 14 bases between. The CDR3 has 15 amino acids. CDR3 sequence reads: CASSALGLDNSPLHF. DNA of the CDR3: TGTGCCAGCAGCGCCCTGGGACTGGATAATTCACCCCTCCACTTT.